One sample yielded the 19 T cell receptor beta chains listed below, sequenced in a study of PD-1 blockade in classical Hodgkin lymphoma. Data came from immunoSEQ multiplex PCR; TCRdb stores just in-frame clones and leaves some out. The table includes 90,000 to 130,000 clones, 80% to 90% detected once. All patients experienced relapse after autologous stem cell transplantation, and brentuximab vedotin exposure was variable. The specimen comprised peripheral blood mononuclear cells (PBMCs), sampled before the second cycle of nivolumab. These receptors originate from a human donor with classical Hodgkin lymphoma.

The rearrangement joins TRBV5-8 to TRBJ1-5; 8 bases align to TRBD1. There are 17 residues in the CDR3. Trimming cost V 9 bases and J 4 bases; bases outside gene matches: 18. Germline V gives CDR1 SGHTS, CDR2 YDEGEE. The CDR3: CATTLGAGGIGNQPQHF. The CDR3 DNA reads TGTGCCACCACCTTAGGGGCAGGGGGCATTGGGAATCAGCCCCAGCATTTT.

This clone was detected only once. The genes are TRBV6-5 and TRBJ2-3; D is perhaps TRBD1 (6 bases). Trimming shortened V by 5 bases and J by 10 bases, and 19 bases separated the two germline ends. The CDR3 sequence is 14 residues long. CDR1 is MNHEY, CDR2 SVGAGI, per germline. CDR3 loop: CASSPQGPRLPQYF. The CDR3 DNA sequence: TGTGCCAGCAGTCCTCAGGGGCCCAGGCTCCCGCAGTATTTT.

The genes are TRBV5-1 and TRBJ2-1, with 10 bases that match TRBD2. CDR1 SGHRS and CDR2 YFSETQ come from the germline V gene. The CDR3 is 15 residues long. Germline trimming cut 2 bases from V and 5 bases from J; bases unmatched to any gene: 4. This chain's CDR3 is CASSLSSGSNNEQFF. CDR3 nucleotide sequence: TGCGCCAGCAGCTTATCTAGCGGGAGTAACAATGAGCAGTTCTTC. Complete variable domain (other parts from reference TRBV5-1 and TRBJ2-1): KAGVTQTPRYLIKTRGQQVTLSCSPISGHRSVSWYQQTPGQGLQFLFEYFSETQRNKGNFPGRFSGRQFSNSRSEMNVSTLELGDSALYLCASSLSSGSNNEQFFGPGTRLTVL.

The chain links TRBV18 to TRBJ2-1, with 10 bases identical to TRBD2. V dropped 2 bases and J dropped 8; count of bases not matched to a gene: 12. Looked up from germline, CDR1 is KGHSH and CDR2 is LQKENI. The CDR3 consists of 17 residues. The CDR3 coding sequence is TGTGCCAGCTCACCAACCCAACTAGCGGGGAAGGGGCATGAGCAGTTCTTC. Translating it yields CASSPTQLAGKGHEQFF. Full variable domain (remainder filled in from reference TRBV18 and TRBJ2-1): NAGVMQNPRHLVRRRGQEARLRCSPMKGHSHVYWYRQLPEEGLKFMVYLQKENIIDESGMPKERFSAEFPKEGPSILRIQQVVRGDSAAYFCASSPTQLAGKGHEQFFGPGTRLTVL.

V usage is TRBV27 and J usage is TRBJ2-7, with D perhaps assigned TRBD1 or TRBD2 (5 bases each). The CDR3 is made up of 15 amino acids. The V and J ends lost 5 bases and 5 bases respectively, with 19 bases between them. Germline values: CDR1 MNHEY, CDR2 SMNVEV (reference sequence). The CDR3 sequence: CASSLWGSAGHEQYF. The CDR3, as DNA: TGTGCCAGCAGTCTATGGGGGTCCGCGGGCCACGAGCAGTACTTC.

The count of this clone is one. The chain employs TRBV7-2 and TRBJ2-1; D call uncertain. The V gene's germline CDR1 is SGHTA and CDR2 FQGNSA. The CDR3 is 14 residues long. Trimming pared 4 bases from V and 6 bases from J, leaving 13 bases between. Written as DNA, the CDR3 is TGTGCCAGCAGCTCCCGGACCATAGGCAATGAGCAGTTCTTC. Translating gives CASSSRTIGNEQFF.

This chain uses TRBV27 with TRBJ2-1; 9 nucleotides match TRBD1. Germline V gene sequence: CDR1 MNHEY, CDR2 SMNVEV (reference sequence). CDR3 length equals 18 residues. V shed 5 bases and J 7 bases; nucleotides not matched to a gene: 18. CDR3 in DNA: TGTGCCAGCAGTCTAAGCGCCGGGACAGGGCTGAAATGGAATGAGCAGTTCTTC. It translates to CASSLSAGTGLKWNEQFF.

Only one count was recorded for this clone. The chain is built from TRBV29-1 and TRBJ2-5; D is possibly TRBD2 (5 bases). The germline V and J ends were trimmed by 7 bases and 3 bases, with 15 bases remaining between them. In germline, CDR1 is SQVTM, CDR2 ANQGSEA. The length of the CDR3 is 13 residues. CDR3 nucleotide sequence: TGCAGCGCCGCGGAGGTTCCCAAAGAGACCCAGTACTTC. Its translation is CSAAEVPKETQYF.

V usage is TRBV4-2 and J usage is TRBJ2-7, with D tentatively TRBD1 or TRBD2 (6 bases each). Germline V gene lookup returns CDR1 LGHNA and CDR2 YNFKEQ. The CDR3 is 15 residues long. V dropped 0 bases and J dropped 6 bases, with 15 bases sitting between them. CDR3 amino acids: CASSQEGGRFGEQYF. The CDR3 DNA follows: TGTGCCAGCAGCCAAGAGGGGGGCCGCTTTGGCGAGCAGTACTTC.

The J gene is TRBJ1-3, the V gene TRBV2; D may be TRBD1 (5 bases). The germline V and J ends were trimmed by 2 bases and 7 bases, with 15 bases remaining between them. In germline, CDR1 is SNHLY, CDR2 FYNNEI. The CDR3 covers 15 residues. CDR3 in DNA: TGTGCCAGCAGTGAAATAGGCGGGGGTCGGAACACCATATATTTT. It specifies CASSEIGGGRNTIYF.

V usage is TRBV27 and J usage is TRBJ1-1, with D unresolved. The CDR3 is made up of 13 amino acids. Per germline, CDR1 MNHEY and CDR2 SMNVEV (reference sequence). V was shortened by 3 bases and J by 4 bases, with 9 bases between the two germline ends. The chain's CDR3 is CASSLSSRTEAFF. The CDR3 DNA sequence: TGTGCCAGCAGTTTGTCAAGTCGCACTGAAGCTTTCTTT.

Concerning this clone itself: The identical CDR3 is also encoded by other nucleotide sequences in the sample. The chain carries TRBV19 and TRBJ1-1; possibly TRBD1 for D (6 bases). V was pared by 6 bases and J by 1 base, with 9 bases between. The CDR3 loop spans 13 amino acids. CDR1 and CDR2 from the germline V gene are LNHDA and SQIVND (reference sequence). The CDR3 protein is CASSIQGNTEAFF. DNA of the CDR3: TGTGCCAGTAGCATACAGGGGAACACTGAAGCTTTCTTT. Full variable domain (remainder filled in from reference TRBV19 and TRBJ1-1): DGGITQSPKYLFRKEGQNVTLSCEQNLNHDAMYWYRQDPGQGLRLIYYSQIVNDFQKGDIAEGYSVSREKKESFPLTVTSAQKNPTAFYLCASSIQGNTEAFFGQGTRLTVV.

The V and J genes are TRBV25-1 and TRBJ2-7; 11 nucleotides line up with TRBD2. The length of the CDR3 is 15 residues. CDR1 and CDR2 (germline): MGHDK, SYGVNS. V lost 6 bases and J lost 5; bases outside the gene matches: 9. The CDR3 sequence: CASSILSGRGNEQYF. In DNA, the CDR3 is TGTGCCAGCAGCATACTTAGCGGGAGGGGAAACGAGCAGTACTTC.

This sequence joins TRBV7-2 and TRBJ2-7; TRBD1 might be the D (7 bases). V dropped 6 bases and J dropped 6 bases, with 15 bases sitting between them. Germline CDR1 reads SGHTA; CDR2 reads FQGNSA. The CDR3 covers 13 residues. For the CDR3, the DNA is TGTGCCAGCAGTGCAGGGGGAGGAGTCGAGCAGTACTTC. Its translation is CASSAGGGVEQYF.

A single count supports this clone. The CDR3 region has the DNA TGCAGCGTCACAAGGACGGCAACTAATGAAAAACTGTTTTTT. It translates to CSVTRTATNEKLFF. The chain uses TRBV29-1 and TRBJ1-4; D unresolved. CDR1 SQVTM and CDR2 ANQGSEA come from the germline V gene. Trimming stripped 6 bases from V and 0 bases from J, with 11 bases between. The CDR3 spans 14 residues.

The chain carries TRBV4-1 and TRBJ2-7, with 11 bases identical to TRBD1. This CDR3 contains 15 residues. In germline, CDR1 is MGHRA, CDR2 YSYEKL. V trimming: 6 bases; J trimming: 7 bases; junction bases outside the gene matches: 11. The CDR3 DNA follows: TGCGCCAGCAGTCCTCCCGGGACAGGGGGTTGGGAGCAGTACTTC. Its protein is CASSPPGTGGWEQYF.

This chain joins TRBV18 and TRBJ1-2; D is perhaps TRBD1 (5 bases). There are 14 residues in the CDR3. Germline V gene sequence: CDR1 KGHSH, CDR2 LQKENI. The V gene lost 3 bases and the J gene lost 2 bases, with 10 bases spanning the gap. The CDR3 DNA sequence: TGTGCCAGCTCACCTCAGGGCAGGAACTATGGCTACACCTTC. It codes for CASSPQGRNYGYTF.

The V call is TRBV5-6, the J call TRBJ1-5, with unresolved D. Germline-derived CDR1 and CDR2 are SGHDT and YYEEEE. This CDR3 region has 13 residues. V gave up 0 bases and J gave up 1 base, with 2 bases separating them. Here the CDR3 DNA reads TGTGCCAGCAGCTTGGGCAGCAATCAGCCCCAGCATTTT. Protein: CASSLGSNQPQHF.

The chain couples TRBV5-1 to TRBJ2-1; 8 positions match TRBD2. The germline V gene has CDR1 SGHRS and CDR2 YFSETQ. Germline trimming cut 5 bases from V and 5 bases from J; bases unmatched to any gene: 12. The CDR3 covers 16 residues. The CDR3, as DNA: TGCGCCAGCAGGGGAGGTGCACTAGCGGCTAACAATGAGCAGTTCTTC. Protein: CASRGGALAANNEQFF.